This T cell receptor beta chain was sequenced for a study of T cell responses to AZD1222 COVID-19 vaccine. Study-wide results and limits: Donors were largely white British and mainly female; clonal diversity was possibly underestimated.

A note on this clone: Its antigen remains unknown.

The junction had 13 bases not matched to a gene; V was cut back by 6 bases and J by 7 bases. Germline V lookup: CDR1 KGHSH, CDR2 LQKENI. This CDR3 spans 16 amino acids. Only in-frame clones appear in the TCRdb table, and some are missing; sequencing was by immunoSEQ multiplex PCR. The sample contains more than 95,000 clones, approximately 88% of which appear only once. This sequence joins TRBV18 and TRBJ2-1; 9 bases match TRBD2. This sequence was found in an adult in good health. The starting material was peripheral blood, obtained on day 0 of AZD1222 vaccination. In DNA form, the CDR3 reads TGTGCCAGCTCGCAAAGACTAGCGGAAGTGGGGAATGAGCAGTTCTTC. Protein product: CASSQRLAEVGNEQFF.